The next 20 T cell receptor beta chains were all read from a single sample in a study of control samples from healthy donors and cancer patients. Clones were read by immunoSEQ multiplex PCR, and TCRdb kept only the in-frame ones, dropping some. The table lists about 130,000 clones, approximately 89% of them singletons, with roughly 8.8% in the top ten. The source material was blood. The receptors stem from a man aged 18 to 30 in good health.

V is TRBV6-2 or TRBV6-3 and J is TRBJ2-7; 8 nucleotides match TRBD1. CDR3 length equals 14 residues. In germline, CDR1 is MNHEY, CDR2 SVGEGT. The V gene end was trimmed by 6 bases and the J gene end by 3 bases; junction bases not matched to a gene: 7. The CDR3 DNA is TGTGCCAGCAGCCTCACAGGGGGAAGCTACGAGCAGTACTTC. Translation gives CASSLTGGSYEQYF.

This sequence joins TRBV30 and TRBJ1-1; tentatively, D is TRBD1 (5 bases). CDR1 and CDR2 from the germline V gene are GTSNPN and SVGIG (reference sequence). The CDR3 length is 14 residues. V was shortened by 4 bases and J by 4 bases, with 16 bases between the two germline ends. This chain's CDR3 is CAWKGYRTGTEAFF. DNA for the CDR3: TGTGCCTGGAAAGGCTACAGGACGGGCACTGAAGCTTTCTTT.

The chain uses TRBV6-4 and TRBJ2-3; 9 bases are a match to TRBD1. J was trimmed by 4 bases and V by 4 bases; bases with no gene match: 3. CDR1 is MRHNA, CDR2 SNTAGT, per germline. The CDR3 consists of 14 residues. The CDR3 DNA follows: TGTGCCAGCAGTGCCGGGACAGGGCCAGATACGCAGTATTTT. Translated, it gives CASSAGTGPDTQYF.

The J gene is TRBJ1-1, the V gene TRBV19; weak D call: TRBD1 (6 bases). Looked up from germline, CDR1 is LNHDA and CDR2 is SQIVND (reference sequence). V dropped 2 bases and J dropped 2 bases, with 9 bases sitting between them. The CDR3 is 14 amino acids. CDR3 bases: TGTGCCAGTAGTATAACAGGGAGAAACACTGAAGCTTTCTTT. Translated: CASSITGRNTEAFF.

The chain links TRBV9 to TRBJ2-7; D call uncertain. From germline, CDR1 is SGDLS and CDR2 YYNGEE. The V end lost 4 bases, the J end lost 3 bases, and 11 bases lay between the germline ends. The CDR3 runs 13 residues. This CDR3 reads CASSSTPSYEQYF. CDR3 coding DNA: TGTGCCAGCAGCTCCACACCCAGCTACGAGCAGTACTTC.

The CDR3 loop reads CASSRSGSGNTIYF. In DNA form, the CDR3 reads TGTGCCAGCAGTCGCTCGGGGTCTGGAAACACCATATATTTT. The gene calls are TRBV14 and TRBJ1-3, with D unresolved. Trimming took off 6 bases at V and 1 base at J, with 10 bases between the two ends. This CDR3 has 14 amino acids. CDR1 and CDR2 from the germline V gene are SGHDN and FVKESK.

The chain joins TRBV2 to TRBJ1-6; unclear D gene. Germline V gives CDR1 SNHLY, CDR2 FYNNEI. V was pared by 2 bases and J by 11 bases, with 7 bases between. The CDR3 contains 12 residues. CDR3 nucleotides: TGTGCCAGCAGTGAATTCTTGGCACCCCTCCACTTT. It specifies CASSEFLAPLHF.

The CDR3 loop reads CASSIELGVHEKLFF. The CDR3 DNA reads as TGTGCCAGTAGTATAGAGCTGGGTGTTCATGAAAAACTGTTTTTT. The chain carries TRBV19 and TRBJ1-4; no clear D. The CDR3 loop spans 15 amino acids. The germline gives CDR1 LNHDA, CDR2 SQIVND (reference sequence). Trimming pared 0 bases from V and 6 bases from J, leaving 11 bases between.

Here the CDR3 reads CASSQLKGAILGYTF. In nucleotides, the CDR3 is TGTGCCAGCAGCCAACTAAAGGGGGCGATTCTCGGCTACACCTTC. This chain joins TRBV3-1 (or the pseudogene TRBV3-2) and TRBJ1-2; 7 bases fit TRBD1. The V and J ends lost 2 bases and 8 bases, in that order; junction bases with no gene match: 11. CDR1 and CDR2 from the germline V gene are LGHDT and YNNKEL (reference sequence). There are 15 residues in the CDR3.

This chain joins TRBV11-3 and TRBJ2-2, with D possibly matching TRBD1 (5 bases). The CDR3 runs to 15 residues. V was shortened by 2 bases and J by 4 bases, with 11 bases between the two germline ends. Germline lookup yields CDR1 SGHNT and CDR2 YENEEA. This CDR3 reads CASSLNQGPTGELFF. For the CDR3, the DNA is TGTGCCAGCAGCTTAAACCAGGGTCCCACCGGGGAGCTGTTTTTT.

This chain uses TRBV2 with TRBJ2-7; 8 bases match TRBD1. Germline values: CDR1 SNHLY, CDR2 FYNNEI. There are 13 residues in the CDR3. The junction had 3 bases not matched to a gene; V was cut back by 6 bases and J by 2 bases. The CDR3 spells CASSGQGPYEQYF. The CDR3 region has the DNA TGTGCCAGCAGCGGACAGGGTCCCTACGAGCAGTACTTC.

V is TRBV18 and J is TRBJ1-1; maybe TRBD1 (5 bases). CDR1 is KGHSH, CDR2 LQKENI, per germline. Deletions cut 3 bases from V and 3 bases from J, with 8 bases between. The length of the CDR3 is 13 residues. In DNA, the CDR3 is TGTGCCAGCTCACCGGCGGGGGACACTGAAGCTTTCTTT. This encodes CASSPAGDTEAFF.

This clone came up once. The chain carries TRBV10-1 and TRBJ2-5; TRBD1 matches 7 bases. From germline, CDR1 is WNHNN and CDR2 SYGVQD (reference sequence). This CDR3 spans 14 amino acids. The J segment lost 1 base and the V segment lost 4 bases, leaving 3 bases of the junction unmatched. CDR3 loop: CASSGGDSQETQYF. CDR3 nucleotide sequence: TGCGCCAGCAGTGGAGGGGACAGCCAAGAGACCCAGTACTTC.

The rearrangement joins TRBV10-3 to TRBJ1-2; 7 bases are a match to TRBD1. J was trimmed by 7 bases and V by 3 bases; bases with no gene match: 17. There are 17 residues in the CDR3. Per the germline V gene, CDR1 is ENHRY and CDR2 is SYGVKD. Written as DNA, the CDR3 is TGTGCCATCAGTGATCCTTCCACAGGGACAGTTAGGTCTGGCTACACCTTC. Translated, it gives CAISDPSTGTVRSGYTF.

V and J are TRBV11-2 and TRBJ2-5; 8 bases align to TRBD1. Germline V lookup: CDR1 SGHAT, CDR2 FQNNGV. CDR3 size: 17 residues. V dropped 1 base and J dropped 4; count of bases not matched to a gene: 11. The CDR3 DNA reads TGTGCCAGCAGCTTAGGGGCGTTGGACAGGGCGGGAGAGACCCAGTACTTC. This gives the protein CASSLGALDRAGETQYF.

As regards this clone: The junction and the germline gene differ at one end; a read error may be behind it. The chain couples TRBV5-4 to TRBJ2-5; weak D call: TRBD1 (6 bases). From germline, CDR1 is SGHNT and CDR2 YYREEE (reference sequence). The CDR3 runs 16 residues. The CDR3 DNA follows: TGTGCCAGCAGATTGGGGGCGCCGGGCCGCGGAGAGACCCAGTACTTC. Encoded protein: CASRLGAPGRGETQYF.

CDR3 bases: TGTGCCAGCAGCTTAAGCGGGGGGGCTTCCTACGAGCAGTACTTC. It is translated as CASSLSGGASYEQYF. The rearrangement joins TRBV7-3 to TRBJ2-7; the match to TRBD2 covers 9 bases. Germline CDR1 reads SGHTA; CDR2 reads FQGTGA. The CDR3 covers 15 residues. The ends lost 1 base at V and 1 base at J; junction bases unmatched: 2.

The chain couples TRBV6-5 to TRBJ1-3; tentatively, D is TRBD1 (5 bases). Per the germline V gene, CDR1 is MNHEY and CDR2 is SVGAGI. V was shortened by 11 bases and J by 1 base, with 12 bases between the two germline ends. The CDR3 covers 13 residues. This CDR3 is CASGGVSGNTIYF. CDR3 nucleotide sequence: TGTGCCTCCGGGGGAGTTTCTGGAAACACCATATATTTT.

This chain joins TRBV25-1 and TRBJ2-3; 12 bases fit TRBD1. The CDR3 length is 16 residues. V lost 3 bases to trimming and J lost 5 bases; unmatched junction nucleotides: 6. Germline loops: CDR1 MGHDK, CDR2 SYGVNS. The CDR3 is CASSDPGQGAVDTQYF. CDR3 in DNA: TGTGCCAGCAGTGATCCGGGACAGGGGGCTGTAGATACGCAGTATTTT.

The DNA of the CDR3 is TGTGCCAGCAGCCAACTGCCCGGAGGCGGGGTCACAGATACGCAGTATTTT. As protein: CASSQLPGGGVTDTQYF. The V gene is TRBV3-1 (or the pseudogene TRBV3-2), the J gene TRBJ2-3; a weak D match, TRBD2 (6 bases). Germline V gives CDR1 LGHDT, CDR2 YNNKEL (reference sequence). V was pared by 2 bases and J by 2 bases, with 17 bases between. The CDR3 sequence is 17 residues long.